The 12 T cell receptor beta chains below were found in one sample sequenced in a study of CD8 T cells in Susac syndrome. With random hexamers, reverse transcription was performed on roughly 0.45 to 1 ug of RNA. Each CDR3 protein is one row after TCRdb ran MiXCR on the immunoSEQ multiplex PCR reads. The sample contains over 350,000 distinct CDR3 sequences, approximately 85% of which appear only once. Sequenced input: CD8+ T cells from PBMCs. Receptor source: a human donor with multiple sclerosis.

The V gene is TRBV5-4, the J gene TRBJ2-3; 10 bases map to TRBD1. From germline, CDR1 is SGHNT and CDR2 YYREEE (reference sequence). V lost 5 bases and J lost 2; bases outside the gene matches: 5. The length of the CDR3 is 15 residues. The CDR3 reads CASSFGQGDTDTQYF. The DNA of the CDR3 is TGTGCCAGCAGTTTCGGACAGGGGGACACAGATACGCAGTATTTT.

This chain's CDR3 is CASSDLGDYGDTQYF. Here the CDR3 DNA reads TGTGCCAGCAGTGACCTGGGGGACTATGGAGATACGCAGTATTTT. The chain combines TRBV6-1 with TRBJ2-3; 7 nucleotides agree with TRBD2. The CDR3 extends over 15 amino acids. In germline, CDR1 is MNHNS, CDR2 SASEGT. Unmatched junction bases numbered 8, after V lost 3 bases and J lost 5 bases.

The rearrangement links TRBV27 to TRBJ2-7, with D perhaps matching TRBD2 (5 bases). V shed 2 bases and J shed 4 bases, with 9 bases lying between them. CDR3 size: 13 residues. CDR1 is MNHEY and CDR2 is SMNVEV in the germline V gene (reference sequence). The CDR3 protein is CASSLEGGYEQYF. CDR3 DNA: TGTGCCAGCAGTTTAGAGGGTGGATACGAGCAGTACTTC.

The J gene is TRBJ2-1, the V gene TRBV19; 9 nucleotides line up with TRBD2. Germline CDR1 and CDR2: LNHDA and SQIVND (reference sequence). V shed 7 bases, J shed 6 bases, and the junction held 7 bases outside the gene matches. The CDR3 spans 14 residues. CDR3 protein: CASNQLAGPNEQFF. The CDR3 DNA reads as TGTGCCAGTAATCAACTAGCGGGCCCCAATGAGCAGTTCTTC. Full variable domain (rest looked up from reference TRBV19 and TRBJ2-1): DGGITQSPKYLFRKEGQNVTLSCEQNLNHDAMYWYRQDPGQGLRLIYYSQIVNDFQKGDIAEGYSVSREKKESFPLTVTSAQKNPTAFYLCASNQLAGPNEQFFGPGTRLTVL.

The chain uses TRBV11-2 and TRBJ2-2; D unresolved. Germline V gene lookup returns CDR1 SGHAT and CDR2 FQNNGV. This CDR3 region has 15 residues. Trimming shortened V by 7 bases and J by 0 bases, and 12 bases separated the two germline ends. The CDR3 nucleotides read TGTGCCAGCACCTTGGGGTGGTCGAACACCGGGGAGCTGTTTTTT. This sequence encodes CASTLGWSNTGELFF. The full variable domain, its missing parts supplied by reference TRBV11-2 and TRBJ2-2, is EAGVAQSPRYKIIEKRQSVAFWCNPISGHATLYWYQQILGQGPKLLIQFQNNGVVDDSQLPKDRFSAERLKGVDSTLKIQPAKLEDSAVYLCASTLGWSNTGELFFGEGSRLTVL.

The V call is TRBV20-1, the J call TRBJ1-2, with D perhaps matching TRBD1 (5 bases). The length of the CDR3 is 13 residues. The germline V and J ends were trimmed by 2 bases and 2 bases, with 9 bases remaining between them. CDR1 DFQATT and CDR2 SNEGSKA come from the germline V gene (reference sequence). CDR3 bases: TGCAGTGCTAGACTCCGGGACAACTATGGCTACACCTTC. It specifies CSARLRDNYGYTF.

CDR3 region: CASSINRGSYEQYF. In nucleotides, the CDR3 is TGTGCCAGTAGTATCAACAGGGGCTCCTACGAGCAGTACTTC. The V call is TRBV19, the J call TRBJ2-7; 7 nucleotides line up with TRBD1. CDR1 LNHDA and CDR2 SQIVND come from the germline V gene (reference sequence). The CDR3 totals 14 residues. J gave up 0 bases and V 3 bases, and 2 bases lay outside the gene matches.

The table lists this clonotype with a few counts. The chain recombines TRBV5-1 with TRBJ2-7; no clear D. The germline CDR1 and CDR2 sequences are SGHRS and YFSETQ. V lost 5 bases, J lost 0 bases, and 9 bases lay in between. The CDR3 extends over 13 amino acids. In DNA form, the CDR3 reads TGCGCCAGCAGGACGGACGGCTCCTACGAGCAGTACTTC. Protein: CASRTDGSYEQYF. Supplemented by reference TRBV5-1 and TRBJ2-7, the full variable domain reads KAGVTQTPRYLIKTRGQQVTLSCSPISGHRSVSWYQQTPGQGLQFLFEYFSETQRNKGNFPGRFSGRQFSNSRSEMNVSTLELGDSALYLCASRTDGSYEQYFGPGTRLTVT.

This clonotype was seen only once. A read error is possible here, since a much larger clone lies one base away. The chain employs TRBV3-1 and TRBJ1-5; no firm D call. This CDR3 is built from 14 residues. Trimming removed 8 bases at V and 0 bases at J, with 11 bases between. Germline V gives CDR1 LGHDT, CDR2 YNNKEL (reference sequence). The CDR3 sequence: CASAAGDSNQPQHF. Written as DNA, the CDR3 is TGTGCCAGCGCCGCCGGGGATAGCAATCAGCCCCAGCATTTT.

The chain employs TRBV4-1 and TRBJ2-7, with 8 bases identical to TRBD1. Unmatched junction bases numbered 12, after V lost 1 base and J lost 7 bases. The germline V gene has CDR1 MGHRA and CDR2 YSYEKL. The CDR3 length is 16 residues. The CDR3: CASSQGQGRAAGEQYF. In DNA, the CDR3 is TGCGCCAGCAGCCAAGGACAGGGGCGAGCCGCGGGGGAGCAGTACTTC.

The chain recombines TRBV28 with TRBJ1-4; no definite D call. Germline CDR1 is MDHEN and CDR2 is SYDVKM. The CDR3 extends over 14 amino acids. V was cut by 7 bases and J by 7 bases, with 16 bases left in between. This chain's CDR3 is CASNPQASGEKLFF. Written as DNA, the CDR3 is TGTGCCAGCAACCCCCAGGCAAGCGGTGAAAAACTGTTTTTT.

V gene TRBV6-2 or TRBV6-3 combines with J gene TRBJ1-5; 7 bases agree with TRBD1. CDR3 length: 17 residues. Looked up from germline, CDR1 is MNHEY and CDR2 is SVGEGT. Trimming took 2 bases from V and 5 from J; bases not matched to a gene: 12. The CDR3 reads CASSYKTRTGGDQPQHF. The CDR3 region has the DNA TGTGCCAGCAGTTACAAAACAAGGACAGGTGGGGATCAGCCCCAGCATTTT.